Below, 26 T cell receptor beta chains from the same sample are listed, as sequenced in a study of cytomegalovirus exposure and HLA in healthy donors (dated by TCRdb to about 2017). The method behind the library was the immunoSEQ multiplex PCR assay. The source is immuneACCESS, and TCRdb retained only in-frame sequences with V and J called. Part of the clones is not carried over; for the studies checked, unresolved V genes explain less than half of this, and the remainder is unexplained. In this sample the table shows some 45,000 clones, 92% of which occur a single time. 5.6% of the sample belongs to the ten largest clones. The sequenced sample was PBMCs. The origin of the receptors is a man younger than 35 in good health and CMV-seronegative.

This rearrangement joins TRBV4-3 to TRBJ1-1; 9 nucleotides line up with TRBD1. Looked up from germline, CDR1 is LGHNA and CDR2 is YSLEER. V shed 0 bases, J shed 1 base, and the junction held 6 bases outside the gene matches. CDR3 size: 17 residues. Here the CDR3 DNA reads TGCGCCAGCAGCCAAGATCCCATGACAGGGGGGAACACTGAAGCTTTCTTT. Amino acids: CASSQDPMTGGNTEAFF.

The rearrangement links TRBV7-2 to TRBJ1-4; 10 nucleotides line up with TRBD1. The CDR3 is made up of 17 amino acids. The germline V gene encodes CDR1 SGHTA and CDR2 FQGNSA. The J segment lost 6 bases and the V segment lost 4 bases, leaving 11 bases of the junction unmatched. In nucleotides, the CDR3 is TGTGCCAGCAGCTCCGTGGGACAGGGGACCGGGGATGAAAAACTGTTTTTT. Residues: CASSSVGQGTGDEKLFF.

V gene TRBV7-3 combines with J gene TRBJ1-3, with D unresolved. Trimming removed 5 bases from V and 4 bases from J, with 9 bases in between. The CDR3 is 13 amino acids. Germline-derived CDR1 and CDR2 are SGHTA and FQGTGA. The chain's CDR3 is CASSMSVGNTIYF. As DNA, the CDR3 is TGTGCCAGCAGCATGAGTGTCGGAAACACCATATATTTT.

The rearrangement uses TRBV28 and TRBJ2-5; a possible D gene is TRBD2 (5 bases). Germline V gene data show CDR1 as MDHEN and CDR2 as SYDVKM. V was shortened by 8 bases and J by 2 bases, with 15 bases between the two germline ends. The CDR3 runs 14 residues. The CDR3 sequence is CASHVGGTQETQYF. The CDR3 DNA reads TGTGCCAGCCACGTCGGAGGAACTCAAGAGACCCAGTACTTC.

This chain uses TRBV7-9 with TRBJ2-1; 7 bases agree with TRBD1. The trim removed 5 bases at V and 7 bases at J, leaving 14 bases unmatched. This CDR3 is 16 amino acids long. Germline CDR1 is SEHNR and CDR2 is FQNEAQ (reference sequence). The CDR3 reads CASSGRGQKEENEQFF. DNA of the CDR3: TGTGCCAGCAGCGGTAGGGGGCAAAAAGAGGAAAATGAGCAGTTCTTC. Based on the CDR3 plus reference TRBV7-9 and TRBJ2-1, the full variable domain is DTGVSQNPRHKITKRGQNVTFRCDPISEHNRLYWYRQTLGQGPEFLTYFQNEAQLEKSRLLSDRFSAERPKGSFSTLEIQRTEQGDSAMYLCASSGRGQKEENEQFFGPGTRLTVL.

In nucleotides, the CDR3 is TGTGCCAGCAGCTTGTGGGCGGGGGCGGAGCAGTACTTC. Amino acids: CASSLWAGAEQYF. The gene calls are TRBV5-6 and TRBJ2-7, with D possibly TRBD2 on 7 matching bases. In germline, CDR1 is SGHDT, CDR2 YYEEEE. Trimming removed 1 base at V and 7 bases at J, with 12 bases between. The CDR3 contains 13 residues. Combining the CDR3 with reference TRBV5-6 and TRBJ2-7 gives the whole variable domain DAGVTQSPTHLIKTRGQQVTLRCSPKSGHDTVSWYQQALGQGPQFIFQYYEEEERQRGNFPDRFSGHQFPNYSSELNVNALLLGDSALYLCASSLWAGAEQYFGPGTRLTVT.

This chain connects TRBV7-3 to TRBJ2-5; 8 positions match TRBD2. This CDR3 is built from 15 residues. Germline loops: CDR1 SGHTA, CDR2 FQGTGA. The V and J ends lost 2 bases and 4 bases, in that order; junction bases with no gene match: 6. The CDR3 coding sequence is TGTGCCAGCAGCTTAGGGCCGGGGGGGCGAGAGACCCAGTACTTC. Amino acids: CASSLGPGGRETQYF.

This clone has only one observation. The chain uses TRBV5-8 and TRBJ1-5; TRBD1 aligns across 8 bases. The length of the CDR3 is 15 residues. Losses at the gene ends were 3 bases for V and 9 bases for J; bases not matched to a gene: 11. Germline CDR1 SGHTS, CDR2 YDEGEE. The DNA of the CDR3 is TGTGCCAGCAGCTCCCGGACAGGGAAAAGTGCGCCCCAGCATTTT. Its translation: CASSSRTGKSAPQHF.

The chain carries TRBV27 and TRBJ2-4; possibly TRBD2 for D (6 bases). The ends were cut back, 6 bases at V and 6 bases at J, with 18 bases in the middle. The CDR3 has 15 residues. Germline values: CDR1 MNHEY, CDR2 SMNVEV (reference sequence). CDR3 in amino acids: CASRVGTPGGNIQYF. CDR3 nucleotides: TGTGCCAGCAGGGTCGGGACTCCCGGCGGAAACATTCAGTACTTC.

The rearrangement links TRBV15 to TRBJ1-5; D is unclear. Per the germline V gene, CDR1 is LNHNV and CDR2 is YYDKDF (reference sequence). V was cut by 1 base and J by 4 bases, with 2 bases left in between. CDR3 length: 12 amino acids. CDR3 region: CATSRANQPQHF. The CDR3 bases are TGTGCCACCAGCAGAGCTAATCAGCCCCAGCATTTT.

The chain recombines TRBV12-5 with TRBJ2-1; D is uncertain. This CDR3 is built from 14 residues. The V and J ends lost 0 bases and 4 bases respectively, with 7 bases between them. Per the germline V gene, CDR1 is LGHNT and CDR2 is FRNRAP. DNA of the CDR3: TGTGCTAGTGGTTTGGTAGCACCGTACAATGAGCAGTTCTTC. Translation gives CASGLVAPYNEQFF.

The V call is TRBV9, the J call TRBJ1-5; the D gene is possibly TRBD1 (5 bases). The CDR3 is 15 residues long. CDR1 is SGDLS and CDR2 is YYNGEE in the germline V gene. Trimming shortened V by 3 bases and J by 2 bases, and 12 bases separated the two germline ends. The CDR3, as DNA: TGTGCCAGCAGCGCCGATGGGGGGGGCAATCAGCCCCAGCATTTT. Its protein product is CASSADGGGNQPQHF.

The chain combines TRBV5-1 with TRBJ2-1; D is undetermined. V dropped 0 bases and J dropped 3 bases, with 4 bases sitting between them. Germline V lookup: CDR1 SGHRS, CDR2 YFSETQ. The CDR3 is made up of 13 amino acids. This chain's CDR3 is CASSLGDYNEQFF. The CDR3 nucleotides are TGCGCCAGCAGCTTGGGAGACTACAATGAGCAGTTCTTC.

The rearrangement uses TRBV19 and TRBJ1-1; TRBD1 matches at 9 bases. The length of the CDR3 is 16 residues. Germline V gives CDR1 LNHDA, CDR2 SQIVND (reference sequence). V trimming: 3 bases; J trimming: 0 bases; junction bases outside the gene matches: 5. CDR3 DNA sequence: TGTGCCAGTAGTATCGGGACAGGGAGCATGAACACTGAAGCTTTCTTT. Amino acids: CASSIGTGSMNTEAFF.

The chain combines TRBV5-1 with TRBJ2-1; 10 nucleotides agree with TRBD1. The CDR3 runs to 15 residues. V was clipped by 4 bases and J by 8 bases; unmatched bases: 9. Germline loops: CDR1 SGHRS, CDR2 YFSETQ. In nucleotides, the CDR3 is TGCGCCAGCAGCGTGGACAGGGGGAGTATAGATGAGCAGTTCTTC. This codes for CASSVDRGSIDEQFF.

The V gene is TRBV21-1, the J gene TRBJ1-1; TRBD1 is the table's D call and was not checked against the DNA. TRBV21-1 is deemed a pseudogene. The CDR3 runs to 11 residues. CDR3 in amino acids: CAQTVITEAFF. The CDR3 DNA is TGTGCCCAAACAGTCATTACTGAAGCTTTCTTT.

J is TRBJ1-1 and V is TRBV18; D might be TRBD1 (5 bases). This CDR3 has 12 residues. V was clipped by 10 bases and J by 1 base, with 10 bases between them. Germline V gives CDR1 KGHSH, CDR2 LQKENI. The CDR3 region has the DNA TGTGCCACCAAGGGGCAGAACACTGAAGCTTTCTTT. This codes for CATKGQNTEAFF. The variable domain in full, with the rest retrieved from reference TRBV18 and TRBJ1-1, is NAGVMQNPRHLVRRRGQEARLRCSPMKGHSHVYWYRQLPEEGLKFMVYLQKENIIDESGMPKERFSAEFPKEGPSILRIQQVVRGDSAAYFCATKGQNTEAFFGQGTRLTVV.

The chain joins TRBV7-6 to TRBJ2-3, with TRBD2 matching over 12 bases. Germline-derived CDR1 and CDR2 are SGHVS and FNYEAQ. This CDR3 region has 17 residues. After removal of 3 bases from V and 2 bases from J, the junction contained 6 bases not matched to a gene. CDR3 sequence (DNA): TGTGCCAGCAGCTTCCCTAGCGGGGGGGCGGACACAGATACGCAGTATTTT. Translated: CASSFPSGGADTDTQYF.

CDR3 DNA sequence: TGTGCCAGCAGTGAATCACTAACAGGGGGAATGGGGACTAATGAAAAACTGTTTTTT. The encoded protein is CASSESLTGGMGTNEKLFF. The rearrangement joins TRBV6-1 to TRBJ1-4; 8 nucleotides line up with TRBD1. CDR3 length: 19 amino acids. Germline V gene data show CDR1 as MNHNS and CDR2 as SASEGT. V was pared by 2 bases and J by 2 bases, with 13 bases of the junction left unmatched.

In nucleotides, the CDR3 is TGTGCCATCAGTGAACCGGGACAGGGTGGTAGAGATACGCAGTATTTT. Residues: CAISEPGQGGRDTQYF. The gene calls are TRBV10-3 and TRBJ2-3; 9 nucleotides match TRBD1. Germline V gene lookup returns CDR1 ENHRY and CDR2 SYGVKD. V lost 3 bases, J lost 5 bases, and 9 bases stayed unmatched. The CDR3 is 16 residues long.

The chain uses TRBV28 and TRBJ2-7; 7 bases map to TRBD1. J lost 2 bases, V lost 4 bases, and 8 bases had no gene match. The CDR3 is 15 amino acids. Germline loops: CDR1 MDHEN, CDR2 SYDVKM. The CDR3 DNA reads as TGTGCCAGCAGTTCCGGGACAGACTCTACCTACGAGCAGTACTTC. Its translation is CASSSGTDSTYEQYF.

This clone showed up just a few times. J is TRBJ2-2 and V is TRBV4-1; 8 bases map to TRBD2. After removal of 10 bases from V and 5 bases from J, the junction contained 6 bases not matched to a gene. Germline V CDR1 and CDR2: MGHRA, YSYEKL. This CDR3 contains 13 residues. The CDR3 spells CATRGTSTGELFF. The CDR3, as DNA: TGCGCCACCCGGGGGACTAGTACCGGGGAGCTGTTTTTT.

V is TRBV7-6 and J is TRBJ1-6, with 9 nucleotides matching TRBD1. V lost 4 bases and J lost 10; bases outside the gene matches: 8. From germline, CDR1 is SGHVS and CDR2 FNYEAQ. The CDR3 spans 15 residues. Written as DNA, the CDR3 is TGTGCCAGCAGCTCGATAACAGGGGGCAGGTCACCCCTCCACTTT. It codes for CASSSITGGRSPLHF. The full variable domain, its missing parts supplied by reference TRBV7-6 and TRBJ1-6, is GAGVSQSPRYKVTKRGQDVALRCDPISGHVSLYWYRQALGQGPEFLTYFNYEAQQDKSGLPNDRFSAERPEGSISTLTIQRTEQRDSAMYRCASSSITGGRSPLHFGNGTRLTVT.

The chain joins TRBV27 to TRBJ1-2; tentatively, D is TRBD1 (6 bases). V was shortened by 3 bases and J by 2 bases, with 13 bases between the two germline ends. The CDR3 is made up of 15 amino acids. Germline CDR1 MNHEY, CDR2 SMNVEV (reference sequence). Here the CDR3 DNA reads TGTGCCAGCAGTTTCGGGGGGGCTGGAAACTATGGCTACACCTTC. As protein: CASSFGGAGNYGYTF.

The chain carries TRBV5-6 and TRBJ1-4; 10 nucleotides line up with TRBD1. The V gene end was trimmed by 3 bases and the J gene end by 8 bases; junction bases not matched to a gene: 4. Germline V CDR1 and CDR2: SGHDT, YYEEEE. CDR3 length: 14 residues. This chain's CDR3 is CASSSGTGVEKLFF. For the CDR3, the DNA is TGTGCCAGCAGCTCCGGGACAGGGGTGGAAAAACTGTTTTTT.

The V and J genes are TRBV5-6 and TRBJ2-3; D remains unclear. Between the trimmed V and J ends, which lost 4 bases and 6 bases, there was a span of 6 bases. The CDR3 runs to 11 residues. Germline lookup yields CDR1 SGHDT and CDR2 YYEEEE. The CDR3 loop reads CASSLRDTQYF. The CDR3 DNA is TGTGCCAGCAGCCTCCGGGATACGCAGTATTTT.